The entry below describes one T cell receptor beta chain. The data were taken from a study of T cell responses to AZD1222 COVID-19 vaccine. Some clones are missing from TCRdb's copy, which holds only in-frame ones; the method was immunoSEQ multiplex PCR. The table records 160,000 or so clones, about nine tenths of them present only once. The CDR3 is made up of 15 amino acids. Germline-derived CDR1 and CDR2 are MNHEY and SVGEGT. V lost 4 bases and J 1 base, leaving 13 bases between the germline ends. The V gene is TRBV6-2 or TRBV6-3, the J gene TRBJ1-1; a weak D match, TRBD1 (6 bases). The clonotype comes from an adult in good health. The material was peripheral blood, obtained on day 0 of AZD1222 vaccination. The CDR3 reads CASSSPQGWNTEAFF. The DNA of the CDR3 is TGTGCCAGCAGTTCACCCCAGGGGTGGAACACTGAAGCTTTCTTT.